A few counts support the clone carrying this T cell receptor beta chain. Its specificity is unknown. With 8 bases clipped from V and 3 bases from J, the junction kept 5 bases outside the gene matches. The CDR3 totals 13 residues. Germline V lookup: CDR1 SNHLY, CDR2 FYNNEI. The source of the sample is a study of STAT5B mutations in CD4+ large granular lymphocyte leukemia. Points from the study as a whole: 8/27 top patient clones versus 2/35 control clones were TRBV06-family. Data were not HLA-matched across samples. Patient CD4-sorted repertoires looked more clonal than healthy CD4+ repertoires, even without putative leukemic clones.

Methods used by the authors: A productive frequency of 2.59 x 10-5 was the lowest detectable. TCRdb's copy holds only in-frame clones and misses some; the assay was immunoSEQ multiplex PCR. D and trimming were read from the DNA, whereas the V and J calls and clone size are those reported in that table. The sample contains tens of thousands of clones, almost 85% of which appear only once. The chain couples TRBV2 to TRBJ1-1; 8 bases match TRBD1. The receptor was isolated from a human donor in good health. Sequences were obtained from CD4+ T cells from blood buffy coats. The chain's CDR3 is CASGGQGYTEAFF. The CDR3 DNA is TGTGCCAGCGGAGGACAGGGATACACTGAAGCTTTCTTT.